This T cell receptor (beta chain) was retrieved from a study of T-cell reconstitution after alpha-beta-depleted transplantation in children. This sample's TCRbeta library carried unique molecular identifier barcodes. TCRdb itself ran the PCR reads through MiXCR, one entry per CDR3 protein. Found here are approximately 340,000 distinct CDR3 sequences, 10% of them singletons; the top ten hold 2% to 3%. V gave up 6 bases and J gave up 0 bases, with 12 bases separating them. The CDR3 is 15 residues long. Germline V gives CDR1 SGHTA, CDR2 FQGNSA. This TCR came from a human donor who donated a stem cell graft to a child with acute lymphoblastic leukemia. The V call is TRBV7-2, the J call TRBJ2-1; no clear D gene. The source was PBMCs from the stem cell graft donor, collected from the stem cell graft. DNA for the CDR3: TGTGCCAGCAGTCGCCCCGGACGCTCCTACAATGAGCAGTTCTTC. Amino acid sequence: CASSRPGRSYNEQFF. Together with reference TRBV7-2 and TRBJ2-1, the CDR3 gives the full variable domain: GAGVSQSPSNKVTEKGKDVELRCDPISGHTALYWYRQSLGQGLEFLIYFQGNSAPDKSGLPSDRFSAERTGGSVSTLTIQRTQQEDSAVYLCASSRPGRSYNEQFFGPGTRLTVL.